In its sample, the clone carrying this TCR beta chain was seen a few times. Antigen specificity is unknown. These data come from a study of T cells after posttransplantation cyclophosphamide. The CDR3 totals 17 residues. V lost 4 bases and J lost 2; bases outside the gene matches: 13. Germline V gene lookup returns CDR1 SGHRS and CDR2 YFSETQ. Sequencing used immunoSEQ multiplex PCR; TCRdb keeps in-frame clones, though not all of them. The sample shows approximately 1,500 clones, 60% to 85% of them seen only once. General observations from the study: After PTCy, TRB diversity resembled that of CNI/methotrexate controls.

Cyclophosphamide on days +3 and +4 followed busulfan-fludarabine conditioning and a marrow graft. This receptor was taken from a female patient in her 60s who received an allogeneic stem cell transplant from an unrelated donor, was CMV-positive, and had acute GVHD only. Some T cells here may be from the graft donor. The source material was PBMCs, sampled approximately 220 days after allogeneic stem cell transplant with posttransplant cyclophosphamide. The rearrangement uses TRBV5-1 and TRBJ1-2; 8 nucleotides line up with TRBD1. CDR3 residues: CASSPGPPRTGNYGYTF. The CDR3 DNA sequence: TGCGCCAGCAGCCCCGGGCCCCCGCGGACAGGGAACTATGGCTACACCTTC.